These T cell receptor beta chains were read from a single sample in a study of T cells after yellow fever vaccination. TCRdb processed the 5' RACE reads anew with MiXCR; each CDR3 protein has one entry. The table records 250,000 to 300,000 distinct CDR3 sequences, about 5.2% of them present only once. Sequenced here: CD4+ T cells sorted from PBMCs, sampled on the day of the yellow fever booster vaccination. These TCRs come from a man younger than 30 who received the YFV17D yellow fever vaccine. The CDR3 runs from the conserved cysteine through the conserved F or W. A D gene is named only where the DNA matches it firmly. Clone size is stated in some rows and not others, as once, few, many or a class when expanded.

clone_size	v_call	d_call	j_call	cdr3_aa	cdr3_nt
many	TRBV5-1	TRBD1	TRBJ1-1	CASSSRTGGTEAFF	TGCGCCAGCAGCTCGAGGACAGGGGGCACTGAAGCTTTCTTT
few	TRBV5-1	.	TRBJ2-2	CASSLAGQGTGELFF	TGCGCCAGCAGCTTGGCCGGCCAAGGGACCGGGGAGCTGTTTTTT
many	TRBV2	.	TRBJ2-3	CASGTEHSDTQYF	TGTGCCAGCGGAACGGAGCACTCAGATACGCAGTATTTT
many	TRBV7-9	.	TRBJ2-7	CASSLVGGYEQYF	TGTGCCAGCAGCTTAGTGGGGGGCTACGAGCAGTACTTC
.	TRBV4-3	.	TRBJ2-5	CASSQDWRETQYF	TGCGCCAGCAGCCAAGATTGGCGGGAGACCCAGTACTTC
.	TRBV10-3	TRBD2	TRBJ2-5	CAIRETSGGKETQYF	TGTGCCATCAGGGAGACTAGCGGGGGGAAAGAGACCCAGTACTTC
few	TRBV5-6	.	TRBJ1-1	CASSAWGSGGLEAFF	TGTGCCAGCAGTGCTTGGGGTTCTGGGGGCTTGGAAGCTTTCTTT
few	TRBV10-3	.	TRBJ1-3	CATRTDSGNTIYF	TGTGCCACCCGGACTGACTCTGGAAACACCATATATTTT
.	TRBV27	TRBD1	TRBJ1-6	CASRRGQYNSPLHF	TGTGCCAGCAGGAGGGGGCAATATAATTCACCCCTCCACTTT
few	TRBV28	.	TRBJ1-2	CASSEHGGATYGYTF	TGTGCCAGCAGCGAGCACGGGGGGGCCACTTATGGCTACACCTTC
few	TRBV5-6	.	TRBJ1-4	CASSLTGTRRELFF	TGTGCCAGCAGCTTGACCGGGACAAGAAGGGAACTGTTTTTT
.	TRBV7-2	TRBD1	TRBJ2-4	CASSYAGTGKNIQYF	TGTGCCAGCAGCTATGCCGGGACAGGGAAGAACATTCAGTACTTC
many	TRBV5-1	.	TRBJ1-2	CASSVGPSDVSYTF	TGCGCCAGCAGCGTCGGACCGTCCGATGTTAGCTACACCTTC
.	TRBV7-9	TRBD1	TRBJ1-1	CASSLDRSQGAGTEAFF	TGTGCCAGCAGCTTAGACCGATCACAGGGGGCAGGGACTGAAGCTTTCTTT
few	TRBV7-2	TRBD1	TRBJ2-2	CASSSQTGGGSKELFF	TGTGCCAGCAGCTCGCAGACAGGGGGCGGGAGTAAGGAGCTGTTTTTT
few	TRBV28	TRBD2	TRBJ2-1	CASRFLWASGGFEQFF	TGTGCCAGCAGGTTCTTATGGGCTAGCGGGGGGTTTGAGCAGTTCTTC
many	TRBV4-1	TRBD1	TRBJ2-2	CASSQEGQGLTIGTGELFF	TGCGCCAGCAGCCAAGAAGGACAGGGGCTAACCATCGGCACCGGGGAGCTGTTTTTT
many	TRBV2	TRBD1	TRBJ2-3	CASTPDRVRPYF	TGTGCCAGCACCCCGGACAGGGTTCGGCCGTATTTT
.	TRBV5-1	.	TRBJ2-5	CASSLLADQETQYF	TGCGCCAGCAGCTTGCTCGCGGATCAAGAGACCCAGTACTTC
once	TRBV20-1	TRBD1	TRBJ1-2	CSEQTGVNYGYTF	TGCAGTGAACAAACAGGGGTTAACTATGGCTACACCTTC
few	TRBV7-9	.	TRBJ2-7	CASSLLAVSYEQYF	TGTGCCAGCAGCTTATTGGCGGTCTCCTACGAGCAGTACTTC
few	TRBV7-3	TRBD1	TRBJ2-1	CASQQGVEQFF	TGTGCCTCCCAACAGGGGGTTGAGCAGTTCTTC
many	TRBV7-9	TRBD2	TRBJ2-1	CASRLVRGGNNEQFF	TGTGCCAGCAGGCTCGTCCGCGGGGGAAACAATGAGCAGTTCTTC
many	TRBV4-1	.	TRBJ2-2	CASSQMTSGIGLFF	TGCGCCAGCAGCCAAATGACGAGCGGTATCGGGCTGTTTTTT
many	TRBV6-5	.	TRBJ2-7	CASSYSRHDGYEQYF	TGTGCCAGCAGTTACTCGCGGCATGATGGCTACGAGCAGTACTTC
.	TRBV9	.	TRBJ2-7	CASSVGLSYYEQYF	TGTGCCAGCAGCGTAGGCCTAAGTTACTACGAGCAGTACTTC